This T cell receptor beta chain was observed in a study of CD8 T cells in ankylosing spondylitis. Study-wide results and caveats: Researchers report that disease-linked clones proved CD8+ and relatively rare in peripheral blood.

The table lists this clonotype with many counts. Its antigen is as yet unknown. TCRdb passed the 5' RACE reads through MiXCR, listing each CDR3 protein once. Of about 42,000 distinct CDR3 sequences in the sample, around 3.8% were seen once. Trimming cost V 2 bases and J 3 bases; bases outside gene matches: 3. The V gene's germline CDR1 is SGDLS and CDR2 YYNGEE. This CDR3 has 15 amino acids. Sequencing was done on a sample of blood, either unsorted or a sorted T cell fraction (not recorded which). This chain uses TRBV9 with TRBJ1-3; 9 bases align to TRBD1. The TCR was taken from a female donor with ankylosing spondylitis or in good health (not recorded which). CDR3 protein: CASSVTGGVGNTIYF. CDR3 bases: TGTGCCAGCAGCGTGACAGGGGGAGTTGGAAACACCATATATTTT.